These 14 T cell receptor beta chains share one sample of origin, sequenced in a study of CD8 T cells in ankylosing spondylitis. Notes on the study in general: Seemingly characteristic of ankylosing spondylitis blood was a TCR beta motif consisting of 7 or 8 highly homologous variants.

Their specific antigens are unknown. TCRdb re-called the 5' RACE reads with MiXCR, one entry per CDR3 protein. This table has 800,000 to 900,000 distinct CDR3 sequences, about an eighth appearing once. Sequencing input: blood, either unsorted or a sorted T cell fraction (not recorded which). The receptors originated from a male donor with ankylosing spondylitis.

This clonotype appeared many times. The rearrangement uses TRBV7-2 and TRBJ1-1; D call uncertain. From germline, CDR1 is SGHTA and CDR2 FQGNSA. V shed 4 bases and J shed 0 bases, with 9 bases lying between them. The CDR3 runs to 14 residues. CDR3 coding DNA: TGTGCCAGCAGCTCGCGAGAATTGAACACTGAAGCTTTCTTT. Its protein product is CASSSRELNTEAFF.

This clonotype turned up a few times. The chain carries TRBV9 and TRBJ1-2; perhaps TRBD1 as D (5 bases). Germline values: CDR1 SGDLS, CDR2 YYNGEE. CDR3 length: 15 residues. V shed 0 bases and J shed 0 bases, with 9 bases lying between them. The CDR3 is CASSVDGRANYGYTF. Here the CDR3 DNA reads TGTGCCAGCAGCGTAGATGGCAGGGCTAACTATGGCTACACCTTC.

This rearrangement joins TRBV6-1 to TRBJ1-2, with 8 nucleotides matching TRBD1. Germline V gene data show CDR1 as MNHNS and CDR2 as SASEGT. The junction had 2 bases not matched to a gene; V was cut back by 1 base and J by 4 bases. The CDR3 is 14 amino acids. In DNA, the CDR3 is TGTGCCAGCAGTGAAGGGGGGACAGGCTATGGCTACACCTTC. Translation: CASSEGGTGYGYTF.

This clonotype has a handful of counts. CDR3 sequence reads: CASSFGTGGQLFF. The CDR3 DNA follows: TGTGCCAGCAGTTTTGGGACAGGGGGCCAGCTGTTTTTT. The chain is built from TRBV12-3 or TRBV12-4 and TRBJ2-2, with TRBD1 identical over 12 bases. The V gene end was trimmed by 3 bases and the J gene end by 12 bases; junction bases not matched to a gene: 2. There are 13 residues in the CDR3.

This clonotype was recorded a few times. The chain recombines TRBV5-1 with TRBJ1-2; unclear D gene. CDR1 and CDR2 from the germline V gene are SGHRS and YFSETQ. The CDR3 length is 15 residues. Trimming removed 4 bases from V and 0 bases from J, with 13 bases in between. The CDR3 DNA follows: TGCGCCAGCAGCCGAACCCCCGCAGCTAACTATGGCTACACCTTC. Encoded protein: CASSRTPAANYGYTF.

This clonotype was seen ten or more times. V gene TRBV12-3 or TRBV12-4 combines with J gene TRBJ2-3; 8 nucleotides line up with TRBD2. V dropped 0 bases and J dropped 0; count of bases not matched to a gene: 5. The CDR3 has 17 amino acids. Here the CDR3 DNA reads TGTGCCAGCAGTTTAGCGCGGGAGGCCTCTAGCACAGATACGCAGTATTTT. It specifies CASSLAREASSTDTQYF.

J is TRBJ2-5 and V is TRBV29-1, with unresolved D. Trimming stripped 5 bases from V and 8 bases from J, with 12 bases between. This CDR3 contains 11 residues. CDR1 and CDR2 from the germline V gene are SQVTM and ANQGSEA. The CDR3 DNA is TGCAGCGTTCTGGCGTACGGAACCCAGTACTTC. It specifies CSVLAYGTQYF.

In its sample, this clonotype was seen a few times. V and J are TRBV10-3 and TRBJ2-3; no clear D. This CDR3 is 12 amino acids long. The V gene's germline CDR1 is ENHRY and CDR2 SYGVKD. The V end lost 1 base, the J end lost 4 bases, and 3 bases lay between the germline ends. The CDR3 sequence: CAISEFSDTQYF. The DNA for the CDR3 is TGTGCCATCAGTGAGTTTTCAGATACGCAGTATTTT.

This clonotype has just a few counts. The J gene is TRBJ2-5, the V gene TRBV20-1; 8 bases fit TRBD2. With V trimmed by 4 bases and J by 2 bases, 9 bases remained unmatched. The CDR3 covers 15 residues. Germline-derived CDR1 and CDR2 are DFQATT and SNEGSKA (reference sequence). The DNA of the CDR3 is TGCAGTGCTACCCCTCTAGCGGGTCCTCAAGAGACCCAGTACTTC. Protein: CSATPLAGPQETQYF.

V gene TRBV10-3 combines with J gene TRBJ1-2; D might be TRBD1 (5 bases). The length of the CDR3 is 13 residues. Germline V lookup: CDR1 ENHRY, CDR2 SYGVKD. The ends were cut back, 6 bases at V and 5 bases at J, with 13 bases in the middle. The CDR3 nucleotides read TGTGCCATCAGGGGGGACGGATTTTATGGCTACACCTTC. Protein product: CAIRGDGFYGYTF.

There are many counts of this clonotype. The J gene is TRBJ1-2, the V gene TRBV6-2 or TRBV6-3; 7 bases map to TRBD1. The CDR3 loop spans 13 amino acids. V lost 2 bases to trimming and J lost 12 bases; unmatched junction nucleotides: 9. The V gene's germline CDR1 is MNHEY and CDR2 SVGEGT. CDR3 coding DNA: TGTGCCAGCAGTTACCGTGACAGGGAGGTTCACACCTTC. This encodes CASSYRDREVHTF.

This chain joins TRBV20-1 and TRBJ2-7, with TRBD1 matching 7 bases. The V segment lost 3 bases and the J segment 6 bases; nucleotides outside the gene matches: 8. Germline CDR1 reads DFQATT; CDR2 reads SNEGSKA (reference sequence). This CDR3 contains 13 residues. CDR3 region: CSASAGGRREQYF. The CDR3 DNA reads as TGCAGTGCTAGTGCAGGGGGAAGGCGCGAGCAGTACTTC.

The CDR3 DNA follows: TGTGCCAGCGGTCCGCGGGTATCGGGAGGCTACGAGCAGTACTTC. Amino acid sequence: CASGPRVSGGYEQYF. The chain employs TRBV6-1 and TRBJ2-7; 7 bases align to TRBD2. Trimming cost V 8 bases and J 3 bases; bases outside gene matches: 13. This CDR3 spans 15 amino acids. Germline V gene data show CDR1 as MNHNS and CDR2 as SASEGT.

V gene TRBV5-1 combines with J gene TRBJ2-2; 10 positions agree with TRBD1. J was trimmed by 5 bases and V by 7 bases; bases with no gene match: 20. The CDR3 spans 19 residues. CDR1 and CDR2 from the germline V gene are SGHRS and YFSETQ. The CDR3: CASHRPPRQGAGETGELFF. CDR3 DNA: TGCGCCAGCCACCGACCTCCGAGACAGGGGGCCGGAGAAACCGGGGAGCTGTTTTTT.